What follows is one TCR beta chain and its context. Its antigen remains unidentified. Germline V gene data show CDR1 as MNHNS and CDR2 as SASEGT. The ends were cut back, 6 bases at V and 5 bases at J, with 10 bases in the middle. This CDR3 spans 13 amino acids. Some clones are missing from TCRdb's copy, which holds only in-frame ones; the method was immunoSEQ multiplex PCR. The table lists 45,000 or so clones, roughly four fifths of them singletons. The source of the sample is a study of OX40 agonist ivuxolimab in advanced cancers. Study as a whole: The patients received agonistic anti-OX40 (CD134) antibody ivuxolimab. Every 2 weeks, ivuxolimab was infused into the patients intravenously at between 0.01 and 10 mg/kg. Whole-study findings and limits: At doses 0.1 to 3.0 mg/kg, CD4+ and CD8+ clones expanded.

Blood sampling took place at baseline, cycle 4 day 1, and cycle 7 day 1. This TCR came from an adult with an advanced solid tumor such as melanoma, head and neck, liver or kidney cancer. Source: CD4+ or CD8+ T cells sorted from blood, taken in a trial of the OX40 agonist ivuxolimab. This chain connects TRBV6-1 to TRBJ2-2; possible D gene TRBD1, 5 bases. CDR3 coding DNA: TGTGCCAGCAGGACAGCTTCAACCGGGGAGCTGTTTTTT. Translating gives CASRTASTGELFF.